These T cell receptor beta chains were read from a single sample in a study of beta chain features in type 1 diabetes. Some clones are missing from TCRdb's copy, which holds only in-frame ones; the method was immunoSEQ multiplex PCR. The table has a few hundred thousand clones, 15% to 20% seen once; the top ten hold around 0.045%. Sequencing was carried out using naive CD4+ T cells from blood. All receptors derive from a woman younger than 35 in good health. Each CDR3 is given without its conserved first and last residue. Each record gives: J gene, V gene, D gene, CDR3 protein. The D gene is left open where the match is weak.

J: TRBJ1-2; V: TRBV29-1; D: TRBD1; CDR3: SVGQGAGYGYT
J: TRBJ1-2; V: TRBV29-1; D: .; CDR3: SVDRVQGGYGYT
J: TRBJ2-3; V: TRBV19; D: TRBD2; CDR3: ASSRAGERFHTQY
J: TRBJ1-1; V: TRBV19; D: .; CDR3: ASSMVLGGNTEAF
J: TRBJ1-2; V: TRBV7-2; D: .; CDR3: ASSLDRSPISYT
J: TRBJ2-1; V: TRBV6-1; D: .; CDR3: ASSLTSWPNEQF
J: TRBJ1-1; V: TRBV28; D: .; CDR3: ASRTTKNTEAF
J: TRBJ1-2; V: TRBV6-5; D: TRBD1; CDR3: ASRGTAPYGYT
J: TRBJ2-1; V: TRBV15; D: TRBD2; CDR3: ATRKAYPSGRPEQF
J: TRBJ2-7; V: TRBV7-9; D: .; CDR3: ASSHEQGHEQY
J: TRBJ2-3; V: TRBV6-1; D: .; CDR3: ASWFTSTDTQY
J: TRBJ2-1; V: TRBV6-5; D: .; CDR3: ASSSFNEQF
J: TRBJ2-7; V: TRBV30; D: TRBD2; CDR3: AWRATSGPYEQY
J: TRBJ2-3; V: TRBV7-2; D: TRBD1; CDR3: ASSSGQGGTDTQY
J: TRBJ1-4; V: TRBV30; D: .; CDR3: AWSRWGVGDEKLF
J: TRBJ1-6; V: TRBV2; D: .; CDR3: ASSETRKNSPLH
J: TRBJ2-3; V: TRBV7-2; D: .; CDR3: ASSLAKGRAGTDTQY
J: TRBJ1-3; V: TRBV5-1; D: .; CDR3: ASSLDPGTSGNTIY
J: TRBJ2-5; V: TRBV6-5; D: TRBD2; CDR3: ASRGAGEGETQY
J: TRBJ2-7; V: TRBV15; D: TRBD2; CDR3: ATSRVPGLAGSEQY